This record looks at one T cell receptor (beta chain) sequence and its context. Its binding antigen is unknown. Base qualities are not provided; no much larger clone lies one nucleotide away. A single peripheral blood draw of roughly 0.11 L on average was collected from each donor into heparinised tubes. Naive, central memory, regulatory and stem cell-like memory CD4+ T cells were sorted on a BD FACSAria II using a panel including CD45RO, CCR7, CD25, CD127, CD95 and CD27. All sorted populations exceeded 98% purity. PBMCs were separated immediately by Lymphoprep density gradient centrifugation and were stained directly, without being cultured. Samples were stained and sorted in pairs, with one healthy donor and one patient per experiment, so that batch effects were minimized. The entire amount of isolated RNA was reverse transcribed using the High Capacity cDNA Reverse Transcription Kit, so the sequenced TCRB transcripts were expressed ones. Deep immunoSEQ sequencing was applied to naive, central memory and regulatory T cell samples, giving an average of around 4 million total reads per sample. Sorted cells were lysed in RLT buffer and RNA was extracted with DNase-treated RNeasy Micro or Mini kits, depending on cell number. To prevent cross-contamination, each cell subset was processed individually, whereas patient and healthy donor samples were processed jointly. Using the immunoSEQ multiplex PCR, TCRB sequences were amplified from cDNA into 87-bp fragments spanning the CDR3 region. Amplicons were sequenced on the Illumina HiSeq platform. The published analysis was carried out like this. PCR bias was corrected computationally using synthetic template baselines, and reads within Hamming distance 2 were collapsed, with unmergeable singletons discarded. By aligning reads against IMGT, V, D and J genes, CDR3 length, and insertions or deletions at six rearrangement sites were assigned. Within each subset, clonotype counts were normalized to sorted cell number, after which true diversity and Gini coefficients were computed with the tcR R package. Repertoire sharing was quantified using the overlap coefficient calculated on TCRB nucleotide sequences. Out-of-frame TCRB sequences from naive cells were analyzed as a proxy for the pre-selection repertoire. TCRdb mirrors the immuneACCESS table, restricted to in-frame sequences. Some clones are absent from its copies; in checked studies, under half trace to an unresolved V gene, and the reason for the others is unknown. V and J calls and clone size follow that table, whereas D and trimming were derived from the DNA. The sample includes about 330,000 clones, with approximately 11% observed a single time. The ten most abundant clones make up more than 0.015% of the sample.

This sample stems from a study of beta chain features in type 1 diabetes (dated by TCRdb to 2016 to 2019). Regarding the research as a whole: Patients and healthy donors did not differ in mean age, gender distribution, total cell number or subset yield. A total of over 95,000,000 sorted cells were examined across all samples, and RNA yield correlated strongly with the number of cells per subset. The study compared TCRB repertoires of sorted circulating CD4+ T cell subsets between recently diagnosed type 1 diabetes patients and matched healthy donors. Whereas all 30 or so donors provided naive and central memory subsets, regulatory and stem cell-like memory subsets were isolated from just 8 patients and about 8 healthy donors. Study-wide findings and limitations: Patients with type 1 diabetes made fewer insertions and deleted more nucleotides at VDJ recombination sites, implying thymic rearrangement abnormalities. Because cDNA rather than genomic DNA was sequenced, highly expressing activated cells could have been over-represented, although no difference in activation and CD3 levels was found between groups. Shorter templates might be favored by PCR, yet because patient and control samples were amplified and corrected together, any such skew would affect both groups equally. Because small numbers of individuals were included in the HLA sub-analyses, any influence of HLA type on TCRB rearrangement was left unresolved. Naive, central memory and regulatory TCRB repertoires appeared more similar among patients than among healthy donors. A moderate but significant shortening of TCRB CDR3 length was observed in type 1 diabetes patients in all four CD4+ subsets.

For CDR1 and CDR2, the germline V gene (reference sequence) lists MNHEY and SMNVEV. Including the terminal cysteine and phenylalanine, the CDR3 comprises 14 residues. Only CDR3 DNA is held: 42 bases, read in frame from base 1. Cut back by 6 bases and 8 bases, the V and J ends lie 16 bases apart. The rearrangement joined TRBV27 to TRBJ1-4; TRBD1 is a weak D gene call, 6 bases matching. The receptor was derived from a woman younger than 45 in good health. What was sequenced was naive CD4+ T cells from blood. What the cell subset or site label conveys for this sample: true naive CD4+ T cells. The CDR3 reads as follows: CASRRTGGGEKLFF. In nucleotides, the sequence is TGTGCCAGCAGAAGAACGGGGGGCGGGGAAAAACTGTTTTTT.